The 25 T cell receptor beta chains below come from one sample, sequenced in a study of blood T cell repertoires in COVID-19. Sequenced by immunoSEQ multiplex PCR; TCRdb stores in-frame clones only, minus some. The sample holds some 57,000 clones, roughly 86% seen once. Sequencing used peripheral blood. These receptors came from a woman older than 75 with acute or convalescent COVID-19.

The CDR3 here is CASTIPPGKRDEKLFF. In DNA form, the CDR3 reads TGTGCCAGCACCATCCCACCGGGGAAGAGGGATGAAAAACTGTTTTTT. The J gene is TRBJ1-4, the V gene TRBV6-9; unclear D gene. With 7 bases removed from V and 6 bases from J, the gap between germline ends came to 21 bases. There are 16 residues in the CDR3. Per the germline V gene, CDR1 is MNHGY and CDR2 is SVAAGI.

The chain links TRBV11-3 to TRBJ2-1; tentatively, D is TRBD1 (6 bases). The germline V gene encodes CDR1 SGHNT and CDR2 YENEEA. Trimming stripped 4 bases from V and 10 bases from J, with 17 bases between. This CDR3 region has 14 residues. CDR3 in DNA: TGTGCCAGCAGCTCTGGGCGGTCCCAGGGGGAGCAGTTCTTC. Its protein product is CASSSGRSQGEQFF. Combining the CDR3 with reference TRBV11-3 and TRBJ2-1 gives the whole variable domain EAGVVQSPRYKIIEKKQPVAFWCNPISGHNTLYWYLQNLGQGPELLIRYENEEAVDDSQLPKDRFSAERLKGVDSTLKIQPAELGDSAVYLCASSSGRSQGEQFFGPGTRLTVL.

This clone showed up just a few times. The chain joins TRBV3-1 (or the pseudogene TRBV3-2) to TRBJ1-3, with a possible D match to TRBD1 (5 bases). The length of the CDR3 is 15 residues. Trimming cost V 5 bases and J 0 bases, with 11 bases left between them. Looked up from germline, CDR1 is LGHDT and CDR2 is YNNKEL (reference sequence). The CDR3 loop reads CASSYPGDSGNTIYF. DNA of the CDR3: TGTGCCAGCAGCTACCCGGGGGACTCTGGAAACACCATATATTTT.

CDR3 in DNA: TGCGCCAGCAGCTTGGTCGGCGGGGGGACCATTTACGAGCAGTACTTC. Translated: CASSLVGGGTIYEQYF. The rearrangement joins TRBV5-1 to TRBJ2-7; TRBD2 aligns across 8 bases. Germline V gives CDR1 SGHRS, CDR2 YFSETQ. The CDR3 covers 16 residues. The J segment lost 4 bases and the V segment lost 0 bases, leaving 9 bases of the junction unmatched.

The chain combines TRBV29-1 with TRBJ2-1; 7 bases are a match to TRBD2. V was pared by 7 bases and J by 7 bases, with 10 bases of the junction left unmatched. CDR1 is SQVTM, CDR2 ANQGSEA, per germline. The CDR3 loop spans 13 amino acids. CDR3 loop: CSARTREGNEQFF. DNA of the CDR3: TGCAGCGCCCGGACTAGAGAAGGGAATGAGCAGTTCTTC.

The rearrangement uses TRBV5-4 and TRBJ2-3; possibly TRBD2 for D (7 bases). The CDR3 spans 15 residues. Germline V gives CDR1 SGHNT, CDR2 YYREEE (reference sequence). Trimming cost V 6 bases and J 0 bases, with 14 bases left between them. In nucleotides, the CDR3 is TGTGCCAGCACCTGGGGGGGCTATAGCACAGATACGCAGTATTTT. Amino acids: CASTWGGYSTDTQYF.

V gene TRBV4-1 combines with J gene TRBJ1-2; D is possibly TRBD1 (6 bases). Germline CDR1 MGHRA, CDR2 YSYEKL. The CDR3 extends over 14 amino acids. V lost 1 base and J 4 bases, leaving 10 bases between the germline ends. The CDR3 DNA reads TGCGCCAGCAGCCAAGCGGGGGGCGGCTATGGCTACACCTTC. This encodes CASSQAGGGYGYTF.

This clone was observed a single time. The rearrangement uses TRBV5-1 and TRBJ2-1; D possibly corresponds to TRBD1 (6 bases). This CDR3 region has 15 residues. Between the trimmed V and J ends, which lost 1 base and 1 base, there was a span of 9 bases. The germline V gene encodes CDR1 SGHRS and CDR2 YFSETQ. CDR3 in DNA: TGCGCCAGCAGCTTGCAGGGGAGTTCCTACAATGAGCAGTTCTTC. It codes for CASSLQGSSYNEQFF.

The chain's CDR3 is CASSPSTGLNTEAFF. The DNA of the CDR3 is TGTGCCAGCTCACCATCGACAGGGTTGAACACTGAAGCTTTCTTT. The chain is built from TRBV18 and TRBJ1-1, with 7 nucleotides matching TRBD1. Germline CDR1 reads KGHSH; CDR2 reads LQKENI. The CDR3 has 15 amino acids. Unmatched junction bases numbered 3, after V lost 2 bases and J lost 0 bases.

The chain recombines TRBV2 with TRBJ1-1; a possible D gene is TRBD1 (6 bases). The CDR3 totals 13 residues. V was shortened by 11 bases and J by 4 bases, with 17 bases between the two germline ends. Germline V gene lookup returns CDR1 SNHLY and CDR2 FYNNEI. The CDR3 DNA follows: TGTGCCGGGACACAGGGTCGGGGCACTGAAGCTTTCTTT. It codes for CAGTQGRGTEAFF. Using reference TRBV2 and TRBJ1-1 for the parts outside the CDR3, the full variable domain is EPEVTQTPSHQVTQMGQEVILRCVPISNHLYFYWYRQILGQKVEFLVSFYNNEISEKSEIFDDQFSVERPDGSNFTLKIRSTKLEDSAMYFCAGTQGRGTEAFFGQGTRLTVV.

The chain links TRBV5-1 to TRBJ2-3; 9 bases map to TRBD1. The germline CDR1 and CDR2 sequences are SGHRS and YFSETQ. The junction had 5 bases not matched to a gene; V was cut back by 0 bases and J by 6 bases. The CDR3 has 15 amino acids. This chain's CDR3 is CASSLDGTGMDTQYF. CDR3 DNA sequence: TGCGCCAGCAGCTTGGATGGGACAGGGATGGATACGCAGTATTTT.

The chain recombines TRBV27 with TRBJ2-1, with D possibly being TRBD2 (5 bases). Trimming cost V 6 bases and J 6 bases, with 21 bases left between them. The CDR3 loop spans 16 amino acids. Per the germline V gene, CDR1 is MNHEY and CDR2 is SMNVEV (reference sequence). The CDR3 DNA follows: TGTGCCAGCAGCCTCGGTCGGACGGGGAGCTCCAATGAGCAGTTCTTC. Residues: CASSLGRTGSSNEQFF.

The chain carries TRBV12-3 or TRBV12-4 and TRBJ2-3; D possibly corresponds to TRBD1 (6 bases). V was clipped by 3 bases and J by 14 bases, with 12 bases between them. This CDR3 is 11 amino acids long. Written as DNA, the CDR3 is TGTGCCAGCAGTTTGGGGGACACGGCGTATTTT. Protein: CASSLGDTAYF.

The chain has TRBV4-2 and TRBJ2-1, with TRBD2 matching over 7 bases. The germline V gene encodes CDR1 LGHNA and CDR2 YNFKEQ. V lost 4 bases to trimming and J lost 0 bases; unmatched junction nucleotides: 3. This CDR3 has 15 residues. CDR3 nucleotides: TGTGCCAGCAGCCGTGGACTAGACTCCTACAATGAGCAGTTCTTC. The encoded protein is CASSRGLDSYNEQFF.

The chain combines TRBV19 with TRBJ2-1; D perhaps matches TRBD2 (5 bases). The CDR3 is made up of 14 amino acids. The germline CDR1 and CDR2 sequences are LNHDA and SQIVND (reference sequence). The V and J ends lost 3 bases and 9 bases respectively, with 15 bases between them. Here the CDR3 reads CASSIGDTVGEQFF. The CDR3 DNA is TGTGCCAGTAGTATCGGGGATACTGTGGGTGAGCAGTTCTTC.

The chain links TRBV3-1 (or the pseudogene TRBV3-2) to TRBJ2-3, with D tentatively TRBD1 (6 bases). Trimming removed 6 bases from V and 3 bases from J, with 13 bases in between. The CDR3 totals 14 residues. CDR1 is LGHDT and CDR2 is YNNKEL in the germline V gene (reference sequence). The CDR3 bases are TGTGCCAGCAGAGTCACAGGGCGGACAGATACGCAGTATTTT. Its translation is CASRVTGRTDTQYF.

This clone was detected only once. The rearrangement joins TRBV20-1 to TRBJ2-7, with 7 nucleotides matching TRBD1. CDR1 is DFQATT, CDR2 SNEGSKA, per germline (reference sequence). CDR3 size: 11 residues. The junction had 4 bases not matched to a gene; V was cut back by 4 bases and J by 7 bases. The DNA for the CDR3 is TGCAGTGCTAAACAGGGGAATGAGCAGTACTTC. This translates into CSAKQGNEQYF.

This clone was seen a handful of times. The chain carries TRBV30 and TRBJ1-1; possible D gene TRBD1, 5 bases. Germline V gene sequence: CDR1 GTSNPN, CDR2 SVGIG (reference sequence). This CDR3 region has 11 residues. With 5 bases removed from V and 1 base from J, the gap between germline ends came to 5 bases. The CDR3 sequence: CAWDRNTEAFF. Written as DNA, the CDR3 is TGTGCCTGGGACAGGAACACTGAAGCTTTCTTT.

The chain has TRBV7-9 and TRBJ2-7, with TRBD2 as a possible D gene (5 bases). This CDR3 is built from 12 residues. CDR1 is SEHNR and CDR2 is FQNEAQ in the germline V gene (reference sequence). V was trimmed by 9 bases and J by 0 bases, leaving 9 bases between them. CDR3 coding DNA: TGTGCCAGTGGAGGTAGCTCCTACGAGCAGTACGTC. It translates to CASGGSSYEQYV.

The rearrangement joins TRBV12-3 or TRBV12-4 to TRBJ1-1, with a weak D call TRBD1 (5 bases). The germline V and J ends were trimmed by 10 bases and 8 bases, with 14 bases remaining between them. CDR3 size: 11 residues. The CDR3 reads CATGGLPEAFF. CDR3 nucleotide sequence: TGTGCCACCGGGGGTCTTCCAGAAGCTTTCTTT.

The CDR3 DNA is TGTGCCAGCAGTTTATTGGGGGCCGAGGGGTATAATTCACCCCTCCACTTT. It translates to CASSLLGAEGYNSPLHF. This chain links TRBV27 with TRBJ1-6, with a weak D call TRBD1 (6 bases). Looked up from germline, CDR1 is MNHEY and CDR2 is SMNVEV (reference sequence). CDR3 size: 17 residues. V lost 1 base, J lost 4 bases, and 14 bases lay in between.

The chain joins TRBV14 to TRBJ2-5; D remains unclear. Germline V gives CDR1 SGHDN, CDR2 FVKESK. The CDR3 has 12 residues. V was pared by 1 base and J by 5 bases, with 5 bases between. In DNA form, the CDR3 reads TGTGCCAGCAGCCAAGTTGGCGAGACCCAGTACTTC. This codes for CASSQVGETQYF.

This chain connects TRBV10-3 to TRBJ2-1, with D perhaps matching TRBD1 (5 bases). This CDR3 is 13 amino acids long. V was shortened by 8 bases and J by 5 bases, with 13 bases between the two germline ends. The V gene's germline CDR1 is ENHRY and CDR2 SYGVKD. The CDR3 region has the DNA TGTGCCATCTCAGGGCTTAGGGACAATGAGCAGTTCTTC. Amino acid sequence: CAISGLRDNEQFF.

The rearrangement links TRBV7-3 to TRBJ1-2; 9 bases line up with TRBD1. V lost 6 bases to trimming and J lost 7 bases; unmatched junction nucleotides: 9. From germline, CDR1 is SGHTA and CDR2 FQGTGA. CDR3 length: 14 amino acids. The CDR3 reads CASSSTGGAGGYTF. For the CDR3, the DNA is TGTGCCAGCAGTTCTACAGGGGGCGCGGGTGGCTACACCTTC.

In this sample, this clone turned up once. The gene calls are TRBV11-2 and TRBJ2-5; D gene ambiguous. This CDR3 has 14 amino acids. Deletions cut 1 base from V and 2 bases from J, with 8 bases between. Germline V gene lookup returns CDR1 SGHAT and CDR2 FQNNGV. This CDR3 reads CASSLGWQQETQYF. CDR3 in DNA: TGTGCCAGCAGCTTAGGTTGGCAGCAAGAGACCCAGTACTTC.